Below, 8 T cell receptor beta chains from the same sample are listed, as sequenced in a study of technical replicates of blood from a few donors. TCRdb's copy holds only in-frame clones and misses some; the assay was immunoSEQ multiplex PCR. The sample has about 93,000 clones; about 96% are singletons. The material sequenced was T cells isolated from PBMCs. The receptors derive from a human donor in good health.

V gene TRBV15 combines with J gene TRBJ1-5, with 8 positions matching TRBD1. The V and J ends lost 4 bases and 7 bases, in that order; junction bases with no gene match: 21. The CDR3 spans 19 residues. CDR1 LNHNV and CDR2 YYDKDF come from the germline V gene (reference sequence). DNA for the CDR3: TGTGCCACCAGCACGTTCAGAGGGGGTACCTCACAGGGGGGGCAGCCCCAGCATTTT. Its translation is CATSTFRGGTSQGGQPQHF.

The chain uses TRBV27 and TRBJ1-1; 9 bases map to TRBD1. From germline, CDR1 is MNHEY and CDR2 SMNVEV (reference sequence). The CDR3 extends over 17 amino acids. The trim removed 6 bases at V and 4 bases at J, leaving 15 bases unmatched. This CDR3 is CASRPGQGRRGGTEAFF. The CDR3 region has the DNA TGTGCCAGCAGGCCGGGACAGGGTCGTCGCGGGGGCACTGAAGCTTTCTTT.

Of note for this clone: Other DNA sequences in this sample translate to the same CDR3. This chain links TRBV10-3 with TRBJ1-1; 9 bases map to TRBD1. The trim removed 6 bases at V and 1 base at J, leaving 3 bases unmatched. Germline V gene sequence: CDR1 ENHRY, CDR2 SYGVKD. The CDR3 covers 14 residues. The CDR3 is CAIRGQGGNTEAFF. The CDR3 DNA follows: TGTGCCATCAGGGGACAGGGTGGGAACACTGAAGCTTTCTTT.

The genes are TRBV7-6 and TRBJ2-1, with a possible D match to TRBD1 (6 bases). With 6 bases removed from V and 6 bases from J, the gap between germline ends came to 18 bases. The germline V gene encodes CDR1 SGHVS and CDR2 FNYEAQ. The CDR3 runs to 15 residues. This chain's CDR3 is CASSQGEQGANEQFF. The CDR3, as DNA: TGTGCCAGCAGTCAGGGAGAACAGGGAGCCAATGAGCAGTTCTTC. Complete variable domain (other parts from reference TRBV7-6 and TRBJ2-1): GAGVSQSPRYKVTKRGQDVALRCDPISGHVSLYWYRQALGQGPEFLTYFNYEAQQDKSGLPNDRFSAERPEGSISTLTIQRTEQRDSAMYRCASSQGEQGANEQFFGPGTRLTVL.

J is TRBJ2-1 and V is TRBV7-6; 9 nucleotides agree with TRBD2. Germline V gene sequence: CDR1 SGHVS, CDR2 FNYEAQ. The CDR3 consists of 15 residues. Unmatched junction bases numbered 3, after V lost 0 bases and J lost 6 bases. DNA for the CDR3: TGTGCCAGCAGCTTAGCAGCGGGGGGTCTCAATGAGCAGTTCTTC. This gives the protein CASSLAAGGLNEQFF.

The rearrangement joins TRBV6-5 to TRBJ2-7, with TRBD1 matching over 8 bases. The CDR3 has 12 residues. The V and J ends lost 6 bases and 7 bases, in that order; junction bases with no gene match: 5. Germline-derived CDR1 and CDR2 are MNHEY and SVGAGI. The CDR3: CASSLGQGEQYF. CDR3 sequence (DNA): TGTGCCAGCAGCCTCGGACAGGGAGAGCAGTACTTC.

The rearrangement joins TRBV7-3 to TRBJ1-4; D is ambiguous. The V end was cut by 5 bases, the J end by 0 bases, with 10 bases between. This CDR3 spans 15 amino acids. Germline assignment: CDR1 SGHTA and CDR2 FQGTGA. Here the CDR3 reads CASSRYGATNEKLFF. The DNA of the CDR3 is TGTGCCAGCAGCCGATACGGGGCAACTAATGAAAAACTGTTTTTT.

The rearrangement uses TRBV5-4 and TRBJ1-4; D is unresolved. Per the germline V gene, CDR1 is SGHNT and CDR2 is YYREEE (reference sequence). The germline V and J ends were trimmed by 0 bases and 7 bases, with 7 bases remaining between them. The CDR3 contains 13 residues. CDR3 nucleotide sequence: TGTGCCAGCAGCTTGGGTATCGGTGAAAAACTGTTTTTT. As protein: CASSLGIGEKLFF.